This T cell receptor beta chain was found in a study of T cell changes during pregnancy in multiple sclerosis (dated by TCRdb to the late 2010s). Background for the entire study: The study looked at changes in the T cell repertoire across pregnancy in women with multiple sclerosis.

Library prep was done by the immunoSEQ multiplex PCR assay. TCRdb's version of the immuneACCESS table is confined to in-frame rearrangements and falls short of the full clone set. An unresolved V gene accounts for under half of the shortfall where checked; the remainder is of unknown origin. The sample includes about 80,000 clones, with about 90% observed a single time. The ten largest make up less than 3% of the sample. Comment on this clone: The antigen this receptor binds is unknown. No clone much larger than this one lies a single base away; base qualities are absent.

The sample in question was peripheral blood, obtained before pregnancy. The TCR comes from a female donor with multiple sclerosis, enrolled in a pregnancy study.

The DNA reads TGTGCCTGGAAGGCGGGATTCCAAGAGACCCAGTACTTC. Translated, this gives CAWKAGFQETQYF. The chain links TRBV30 with TRBJ2-5; a weak D assignment points to TRBD2 (6 bases agree). Including the terminal cysteine and phenylalanine, the CDR3 comprises 13 residues. Just the 39-base CDR3 DNA is kept, in frame starting at base 1. V loses 4 bases of germline sequence and J loses 1 base, and the interval between the two ends is 10 bases. Via the germline V gene (reference sequence), CDR1 is GTSNPN and CDR2 SVGIG.